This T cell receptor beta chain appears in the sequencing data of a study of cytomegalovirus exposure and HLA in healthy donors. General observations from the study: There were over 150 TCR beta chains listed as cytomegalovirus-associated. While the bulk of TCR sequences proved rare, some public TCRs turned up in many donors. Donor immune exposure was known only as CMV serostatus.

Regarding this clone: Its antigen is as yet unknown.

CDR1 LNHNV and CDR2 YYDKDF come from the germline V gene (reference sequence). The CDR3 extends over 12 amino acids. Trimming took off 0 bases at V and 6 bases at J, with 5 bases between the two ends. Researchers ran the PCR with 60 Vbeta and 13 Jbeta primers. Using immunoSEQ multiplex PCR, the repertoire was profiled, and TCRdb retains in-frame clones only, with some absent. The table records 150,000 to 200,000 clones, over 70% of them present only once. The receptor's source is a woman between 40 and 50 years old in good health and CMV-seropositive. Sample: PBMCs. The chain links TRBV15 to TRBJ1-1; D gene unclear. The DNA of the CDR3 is TGTGCCACCAGCAGAGATCCCGCTGAAGCTTTCTTT. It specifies CATSRDPAEAFF.